This TCR beta chain was found in a study of regulatory T cells in long-lasting Graves disease. Study-level information: The study counted Graves' disease as persistent given over 5 years of antithyroid drugs and positive TSH receptor antibodies. General observations from the study: Those with persistent disease had in common more public clonotypes (about 3,000) than new patients (approximately 1,000).

Time point noted: persistent/refractory GD, antithyroid drugs over 5 years with positive TRAb. Extracted PBMC RNA gave rise to the TCR library. On this clonotype itself: Its matching antigen is unknown.

CDR1 and CDR2 from the germline V gene are DFQATT and SNEGSKA (reference sequence). The length of the CDR3 is 13 residues. The V and J ends lost 5 bases and 1 base respectively, with 11 bases between them. Researchers made TCR beta libraries by using iRepertoire HTBI primers and running Arm-PCR on CDR3 regions. Study processing details: Across the samples, identification revealed 55 to 75 TRBV and around 14 TRBJ segments. MiXCR was run by TCRdb on the multiplex PCR reads, yielding one entry per CDR3 protein. What appears here as the V and J calls and clone size reflects TCRdb's work, not the paper's. In the table there are roughly 300,000 distinct CDR3 sequences, about 19% of which are singletons.

The sequencing used peripheral blood mononuclear cells (PBMCs), collected when the disease was refractory, from a patient treated with antithyroid drugs. The chain carries TRBV20-1 and TRBJ1-2, with TRBD1 as a possible D gene (6 bases). The clonotype originates from a female donor with Graves disease. CDR3 region: CSAAYRDNYGYTF. DNA of the CDR3: TGCAGTGCTGCCTACAGGGATAACTATGGCTACACCTTC.